These 26 T cell receptor beta chains share one sample of origin, sequenced in a study of OX40 agonist ivuxolimab in advanced cancers. Preparation of the library involved the immunoSEQ multiplex PCR assay. The table was pulled from immuneACCESS by TCRdb, which kept in-frame rearrangements only. Such tables lose some clones; where checked, under half of the loss comes from unresolved V genes, and the rest has no known cause. The sample table records tens of thousands of clones; about 83% of these occur just once. The ten top clones hold roughly 4.4% of the sample. The sequences come from CD4+ or CD8+ T cells sorted from blood, collected in a trial of the OX40 agonist ivuxolimab. The receptors come from an adult with an advanced solid tumor such as melanoma, head and neck, liver or kidney cancer.

This clone was observed once. The genes are TRBV6-5 and TRBJ2-2; D gene uncertain. This CDR3 has 12 residues. CDR1 is MNHEY, CDR2 SVGAGI, per germline. Trimming left V 2 bases short and J 4 bases short, with 2 bases between. DNA for the CDR3: TGTGCCAGCAGTTACGGCACCGGGGAGCTGTTTTTT. This gives the protein CASSYGTGELFF.

The V gene is TRBV10-3, the J gene TRBJ1-4; D is unresolved. Deletions cut 4 bases from V and 4 bases from J, with 7 bases between. The CDR3 runs 13 residues. Germline CDR1 is ENHRY and CDR2 is SYGVKD. The chain's CDR3 is CAISVQDNEKLFF. CDR3 nucleotide sequence: TGTGCCATCAGTGTGCAAGATAATGAAAAACTGTTTTTT.

The chain combines TRBV5-1 with TRBJ2-1; 9 bases match TRBD2. J gave up 5 bases and V 4 bases, and 10 bases lay outside the gene matches. The CDR3 has 16 amino acids. The V gene's germline CDR1 is SGHRS and CDR2 YFSETQ. CDR3 residues: CASSVVLAGSNNEQFF. The DNA of the CDR3 is TGCGCCAGCAGCGTGGTTCTAGCGGGAAGCAACAATGAGCAGTTCTTC.

This chain uses TRBV19 with TRBJ2-7; TRBD1 matches 8 bases. Germline CDR1 reads LNHDA; CDR2 reads SQIVND (reference sequence). The CDR3 contains 15 residues. Unmatched junction bases numbered 11, after V lost 6 bases and J lost 4 bases. The CDR3 loop reads CASSSPSTGGYEQYF. CDR3 coding DNA: TGTGCCAGTAGCAGCCCCTCAACAGGGGGATACGAGCAGTACTTC.

The rearrangement links TRBV28 to TRBJ1-4; 7 bases are shared with TRBD1. The CDR3 totals 15 residues. The germline CDR1 and CDR2 sequences are MDHEN and SYDVKM. V lost 8 bases, J lost 8 bases, and 14 bases stayed unmatched. For the CDR3, the DNA is TGTGCCAGCTCGGTTCATCGGACAGGTCGCGAAAAACTGTTTTTT. As protein: CASSVHRTGREKLFF.

The V call is TRBV28, the J call TRBJ2-1; 7 bases are shared with TRBD1. The CDR3 runs to 15 residues. The ends lost 5 bases at V and 5 bases at J; junction bases unmatched: 9. Germline V gene lookup returns CDR1 MDHEN and CDR2 SYDVKM. CDR3 protein: CASSETGIRDNEQFF. The CDR3 nucleotides are TGTGCCAGCAGTGAGACAGGGATTCGGGACAATGAGCAGTTCTTC.

This clone is a singleton in its sample. V usage is TRBV6-6 and J usage is TRBJ1-6; 8 bases are a match to TRBD1. The CDR3 spans 14 residues. With V trimmed by 7 bases and J by 7 bases, 6 bases remained unmatched. CDR1 MNHNY and CDR2 SVGAGI come from the germline V gene (reference sequence). The CDR3 sequence: CASMLDRGNSPLHF. CDR3 bases: TGTGCCAGCATGCTCGACAGGGGAAATTCACCCCTCCACTTT.

The genes are TRBV19 and TRBJ1-2; D might be TRBD1 (5 bases). Between the trimmed V and J ends, which lost 5 bases and 4 bases, there was a span of 14 bases. The CDR3 spans 14 residues. CDR1 is LNHDA, CDR2 SQIVND, per germline (reference sequence). CDR3 sequence reads: CASSLAGRTYGYTF. CDR3 nucleotides: TGTGCCAGTAGTTTGGCAGGGAGGACCTATGGCTACACCTTC.

The chain combines TRBV19 with TRBJ1-5; 12 nucleotides match TRBD1. The CDR3 is 18 amino acids. Germline V gives CDR1 LNHDA, CDR2 SQIVND (reference sequence). V lost 1 base and J lost 2; bases outside the gene matches: 6. The CDR3 loop is CASSIGGQGAWGNQPQHF. The CDR3, as DNA: TGTGCCAGTAGTATAGGGGGACAGGGGGCGTGGGGCAATCAGCCCCAGCATTTT.

The chain joins TRBV10-3 to TRBJ2-3; 15 bases line up with TRBD2. The junction had 4 bases not matched to a gene; V was cut back by 7 bases and J by 2 bases. Germline CDR1 and CDR2: ENHRY and SYGVKD. This CDR3 is built from 16 residues. CDR3 nucleotides: TGTGCCATCACCGGACTAGCGGGAGGGTCCACAGATACGCAGTATTTT. Its translation: CAITGLAGGSTDTQYF.

The DNA for the CDR3 is TGCGCCAGCAGCTCCGGGACAGGGAACACTGAAGCTTTCTTT. It translates to CASSSGTGNTEAFF. V and J are TRBV10-1 and TRBJ1-1, with TRBD1 matching over 8 bases. Germline V gene lookup returns CDR1 WNHNN and CDR2 SYGVQD (reference sequence). The CDR3 covers 14 residues. After removal of 6 bases from V and 1 base from J, the junction contained 4 bases not matched to a gene.

This chain joins TRBV6-5 and TRBJ2-5; the match to TRBD1 covers 7 bases. J lost 2 bases, V lost 6 bases, and 6 bases had no gene match. CDR1 MNHEY and CDR2 SVGAGI come from the germline V gene. CDR3 length equals 14 residues. The CDR3 DNA reads TGTGCCAGCAGCCGTAGCAGGGGGCAAGAGACCCAGTACTTC. Its translation: CASSRSRGQETQYF.

This chain uses TRBV28 with TRBJ2-3; 8 nucleotides match TRBD2. The CDR3 is 15 amino acids. Germline CDR1 MDHEN, CDR2 SYDVKM. The V segment lost 3 bases and the J segment 1 base; nucleotides outside the gene matches: 3. The CDR3: CASSLFGRGTDTQYF. In DNA, the CDR3 is TGTGCCAGCAGTTTGTTCGGGAGGGGCACAGATACGCAGTATTTT.

V usage is TRBV28 and J usage is TRBJ1-2, with 7 bases matching TRBD1. V shed 7 bases and J 8 bases; nucleotides not matched to a gene: 16. This CDR3 comprises 15 residues. In germline, CDR1 is MDHEN, CDR2 SYDVKM. CDR3 loop: CASNSQGVSPAGYTF. CDR3 nucleotide sequence: TGTGCCAGCAATTCCCAGGGGGTTAGTCCGGCCGGCTACACCTTC.

CDR3 sequence reads: CSVADRGQETQYF. The CDR3 nucleotides are TGCAGCGTGGCAGACAGGGGGCAAGAGACCCAGTACTTC. This chain connects TRBV29-1 to TRBJ2-5, with 9 nucleotides matching TRBD1. From germline, CDR1 is SQVTM and CDR2 ANQGSEA. The junction had 4 bases not matched to a gene; V was cut back by 6 bases and J by 2 bases. This CDR3 is 13 amino acids long.

This rearrangement joins TRBV29-1 to TRBJ1-1, with 8 bases matching TRBD1. Germline CDR1 is SQVTM and CDR2 is ANQGSEA. The CDR3 loop spans 14 amino acids. The V and J ends lost 2 bases and 5 bases, in that order; junction bases with no gene match: 7. CDR3 coding DNA: TGCAGCGTTGAAACCGGACAGGGCTTGACTGAAGCTTTCTTT. Amino acids: CSVETGQGLTEAFF.

The chain uses TRBV4-1 and TRBJ2-7, with D possibly TRBD1 on 6 matching bases. Between the trimmed V and J ends, which lost 0 bases and 5 bases, there was a span of 17 bases. The CDR3 is made up of 16 amino acids. Germline V gene sequence: CDR1 MGHRA, CDR2 YSYEKL. CDR3 in DNA: TGCGCCAGCAGCCAAGACGGACAGCGCAGGATCGACGAGCAGTACTTC. It codes for CASSQDGQRRIDEQYF.

The V gene is TRBV5-6, the J gene TRBJ2-5; D could derive from TRBD1 or TRBD2 (5 bases each). The CDR3 sequence is 15 residues long. V dropped 3 bases and J dropped 4 bases, with 16 bases sitting between them. Germline CDR1 and CDR2: SGHDT and YYEEEE. The CDR3 DNA follows: TGTGCCAGCAGCTCGACCGGGACGGTGGGAGAGACCCAGTACTTC. Its translation: CASSSTGTVGETQYF. Complete variable domain (other parts from reference TRBV5-6 and TRBJ2-5): DAGVTQSPTHLIKTRGQQVTLRCSPKSGHDTVSWYQQALGQGPQFIFQYYEEEERQRGNFPDRFSGHQFPNYSSELNVNALLLGDSALYLCASSSTGTVGETQYFGPGTRLLVL.

The rearrangement links TRBV19 to TRBJ2-3, with 9 bases that match TRBD2. Losses at the gene ends were 3 bases for V and 4 bases for J; bases not matched to a gene: 5. Germline V gene sequence: CDR1 LNHDA, CDR2 SQIVND (reference sequence). This CDR3 spans 15 amino acids. The CDR3 DNA reads as TGTGCCAGTAGTATGGCGGCGGGGGGGTCAGATACGCAGTATTTT. Its protein is CASSMAAGGSDTQYF.

The V and J genes are TRBV7-8 and TRBJ1-3; D remains unclear. Trimming pared 3 bases from V and 5 bases from J, leaving 2 bases between. This CDR3 comprises 11 residues. Germline V gene sequence: CDR1 SGHVS, CDR2 FQNEAQ. The CDR3 bases are TGTGCCAGCAGCTTTAGAAACACCATATATTTT. Amino acid sequence: CASSFRNTIYF.

The V call is TRBV11-2, the J call TRBJ1-1; no reliable D call. Trimming took 1 base from V and 5 from J, leaving 14 bases between them. The CDR3 spans 15 residues. In germline, CDR1 is SGHAT, CDR2 FQNNGV. The CDR3 protein is CASSLVPGSWTEAFF. The DNA of the CDR3 is TGTGCCAGCAGCTTAGTGCCGGGTTCATGGACTGAAGCTTTCTTT.

The chain employs TRBV19 and TRBJ1-5, with 7 bases aligning to TRBD1. Germline-derived CDR1 and CDR2 are LNHDA and SQIVND (reference sequence). With V trimmed by 7 bases and J by 5 bases, 14 bases remained unmatched. The CDR3 has 16 amino acids. In DNA, the CDR3 is TGTGCCAGTAACCACCCGGAACAGGGGTTTGATCAGCCCCAGCATTTT. Protein product: CASNHPEQGFDQPQHF.

For this clone: This sample also contains other DNA sequences that code for the same CDR3. The rearrangement uses TRBV18 and TRBJ2-7; D may be TRBD1 (6 bases). This CDR3 contains 13 residues. CDR1 is KGHSH, CDR2 LQKENI, per germline. V dropped 0 bases and J dropped 3 bases, with 6 bases sitting between them. DNA for the CDR3: TGTGCCAGCTCACCACCAGGGGGCTACGAGCAGTACTTC. Translation: CASSPPGGYEQYF.

This sequence joins TRBV4-1 and TRBJ1-1; 7 bases are shared with TRBD1. CDR1 and CDR2 (germline): MGHRA, YSYEKL. The CDR3 extends over 15 amino acids. V lost 3 bases, J lost 5 bases, and 9 bases stayed unmatched. The DNA of the CDR3 is TGCGCCAGCAGCCATCCGGACAGGCTGGGAACTGAAGCTTTCTTT. Amino acids: CASSHPDRLGTEAFF.

The rearrangement uses TRBV5-6 and TRBJ1-2; D possibly corresponds to TRBD1 (6 bases). This CDR3 region has 14 residues. Trimming cost V 0 bases and J 8 bases, with 14 bases left between them. CDR1 SGHDT and CDR2 YYEEEE come from the germline V gene. CDR3 DNA: TGTGCCAGCAGCTTGGGTTGGCAGGGGACCGGCTACACCTTC. It is translated as CASSLGWQGTGYTF. Supplemented by reference TRBV5-6 and TRBJ1-2, the full variable domain reads DAGVTQSPTHLIKTRGQQVTLRCSPKSGHDTVSWYQQALGQGPQFIFQYYEEEERQRGNFPDRFSGHQFPNYSSELNVNALLLGDSALYLCASSLGWQGTGYTFGSGTRLTVV.

The chain employs TRBV19 and TRBJ2-3, with 9 bases matching TRBD2. Trimming at V came to 6 bases and at J to 4 bases, leaving 5 bases not matched to a gene. This CDR3 has 14 amino acids. The V gene's germline CDR1 is LNHDA and CDR2 SQIVND (reference sequence). The CDR3 here is CASRTGTSSDTQYF. The CDR3 DNA sequence: TGTGCCAGTAGGACCGGGACTAGCTCAGATACGCAGTATTTT.